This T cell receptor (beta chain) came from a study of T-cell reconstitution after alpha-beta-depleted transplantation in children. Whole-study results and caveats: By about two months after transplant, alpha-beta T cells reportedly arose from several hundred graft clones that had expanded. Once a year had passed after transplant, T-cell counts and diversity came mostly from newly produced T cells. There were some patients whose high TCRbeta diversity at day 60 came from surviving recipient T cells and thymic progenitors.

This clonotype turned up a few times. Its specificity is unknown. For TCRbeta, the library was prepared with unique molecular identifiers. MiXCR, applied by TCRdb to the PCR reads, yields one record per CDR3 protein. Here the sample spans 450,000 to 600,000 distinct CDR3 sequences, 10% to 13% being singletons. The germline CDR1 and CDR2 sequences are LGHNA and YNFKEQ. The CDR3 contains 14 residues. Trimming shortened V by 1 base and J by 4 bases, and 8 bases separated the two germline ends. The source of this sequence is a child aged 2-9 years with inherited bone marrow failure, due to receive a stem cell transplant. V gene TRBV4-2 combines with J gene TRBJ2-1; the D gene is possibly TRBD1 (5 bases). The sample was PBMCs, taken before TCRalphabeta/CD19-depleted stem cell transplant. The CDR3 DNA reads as TGTGCCAGCAGCCAAGGCAGGGCGTACAATGAGCAGTTCTTC. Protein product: CASSQGRAYNEQFF.